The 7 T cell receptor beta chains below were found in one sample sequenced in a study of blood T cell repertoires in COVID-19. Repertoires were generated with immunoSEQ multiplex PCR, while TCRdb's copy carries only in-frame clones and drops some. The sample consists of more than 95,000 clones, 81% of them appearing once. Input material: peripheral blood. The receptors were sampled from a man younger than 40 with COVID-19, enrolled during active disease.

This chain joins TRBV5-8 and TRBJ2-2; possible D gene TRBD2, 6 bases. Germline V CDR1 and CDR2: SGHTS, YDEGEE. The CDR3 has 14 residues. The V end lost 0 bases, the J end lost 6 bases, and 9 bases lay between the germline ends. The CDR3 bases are TGTGCCAGCAGCTTGGTCGCGGGATCCGGGGAGCTGTTTTTT. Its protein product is CASSLVAGSGELFF.

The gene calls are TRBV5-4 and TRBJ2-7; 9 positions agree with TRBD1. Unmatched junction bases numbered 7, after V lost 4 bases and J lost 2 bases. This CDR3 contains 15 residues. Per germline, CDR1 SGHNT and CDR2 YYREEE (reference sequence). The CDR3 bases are TGTGCCAGCAGCCGAACCGGGACAGGGACCTACGAGCAGTACTTC. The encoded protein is CASSRTGTGTYEQYF.

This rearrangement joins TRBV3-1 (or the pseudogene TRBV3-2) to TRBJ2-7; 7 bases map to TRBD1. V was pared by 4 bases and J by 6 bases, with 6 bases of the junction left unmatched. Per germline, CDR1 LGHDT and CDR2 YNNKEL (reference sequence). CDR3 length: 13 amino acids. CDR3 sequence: CASSRDSSSEQYF. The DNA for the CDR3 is TGTGCCAGCAGCCGGGACAGCAGTTCCGAGCAGTACTTC.

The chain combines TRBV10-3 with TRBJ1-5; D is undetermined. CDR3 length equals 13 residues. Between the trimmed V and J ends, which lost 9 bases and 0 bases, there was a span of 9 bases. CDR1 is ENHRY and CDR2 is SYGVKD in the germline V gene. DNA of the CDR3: TGTGCCATACAATCAGATAGCAATCAGCCCCAGCATTTT. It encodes CAIQSDSNQPQHF.

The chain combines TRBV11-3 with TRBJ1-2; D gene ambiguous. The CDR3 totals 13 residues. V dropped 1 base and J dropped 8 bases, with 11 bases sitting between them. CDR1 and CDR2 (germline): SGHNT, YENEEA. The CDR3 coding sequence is TGTGCCAGCAGCTTAGGCCCCAGAAACGGCTACACCTTC. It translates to CASSLGPRNGYTF.

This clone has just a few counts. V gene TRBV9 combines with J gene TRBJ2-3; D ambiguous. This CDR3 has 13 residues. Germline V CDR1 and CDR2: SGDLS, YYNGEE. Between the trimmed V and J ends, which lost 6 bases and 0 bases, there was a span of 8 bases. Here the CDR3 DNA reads TGTGCCAGCACCCGGGTGAGCACAGATACGCAGTATTTT. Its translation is CASTRVSTDTQYF.

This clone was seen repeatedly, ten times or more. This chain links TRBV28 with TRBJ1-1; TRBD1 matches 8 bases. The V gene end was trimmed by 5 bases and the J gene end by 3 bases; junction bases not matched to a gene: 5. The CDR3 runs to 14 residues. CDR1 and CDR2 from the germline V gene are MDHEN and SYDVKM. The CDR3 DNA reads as TGTGCCAGCAGTCGTACAGGGGGGTACACTGAAGCTTTCTTT. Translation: CASSRTGGYTEAFF.